One T cell receptor (beta chain) is described in this entry. The antigen this receptor binds is unknown. Base quality data are lacking; no much larger clone is found one base away. The data originate from a study of radiotherapy plus CTLA-4 blockade in lung cancer (dated by TCRdb to the late 2010s). With regard to the full study: Among the enrolled patients, about 19% had an objective response, and 31% reached disease control. General findings and caveats noted by the study authors: Increased serum interferon-beta after radiation, together with early dynamic changes in blood T cell clones, were reported to be the strongest predictors of response. TCR clones derived from tumors expanded in peripheral blood after treatment with radiotherapy and ipilimumab.

Relative to germline, V is missing 2 bases and J is missing 3 bases, with 5 bases of the junction outside any gene match. Reading the germline V gene gives CDR1 SGHTA and CDR2 FQGNSA. The CDR3 runs 15 amino acids, cysteine and phenylalanine included. The DNA shown is the 45-base CDR3, in frame from base 1. Focal radiation therapy combined with CTLA-4 blockade (ipilimumab) was tested in patients with chemo-refractory metastatic non-small-cell lung cancer. Libraries were constructed by the immunoSEQ multiplex PCR assay. The source is immuneACCESS, and TCRdb retained only in-frame sequences with V and J called. Part of the clones is not carried over; for the studies checked, unresolved V genes explain less than half of this, and the remainder is unexplained. The sample table holds roughly 59,000 clones, of which 65% to 80% were seen once. The ten most abundant clones make up approximately 8.3% of the sample.

The sample in question was peripheral blood, obtained from a patient treated with radiotherapy plus ipilimumab. The rearrangement joined TRBV7-2 to TRBJ2-3; 7 central bases correspond to TRBD2. The TCR comes from a human donor with non-small cell lung cancer whose response to radiotherapy plus ipilimumab could not be evaluated. In nucleotide form, the sequence is TGTGCCAGCAGCTTACGGCTAGCGGCAACAGATACGCAGTATTTT. This encodes CASSLRLAATDTQYF.